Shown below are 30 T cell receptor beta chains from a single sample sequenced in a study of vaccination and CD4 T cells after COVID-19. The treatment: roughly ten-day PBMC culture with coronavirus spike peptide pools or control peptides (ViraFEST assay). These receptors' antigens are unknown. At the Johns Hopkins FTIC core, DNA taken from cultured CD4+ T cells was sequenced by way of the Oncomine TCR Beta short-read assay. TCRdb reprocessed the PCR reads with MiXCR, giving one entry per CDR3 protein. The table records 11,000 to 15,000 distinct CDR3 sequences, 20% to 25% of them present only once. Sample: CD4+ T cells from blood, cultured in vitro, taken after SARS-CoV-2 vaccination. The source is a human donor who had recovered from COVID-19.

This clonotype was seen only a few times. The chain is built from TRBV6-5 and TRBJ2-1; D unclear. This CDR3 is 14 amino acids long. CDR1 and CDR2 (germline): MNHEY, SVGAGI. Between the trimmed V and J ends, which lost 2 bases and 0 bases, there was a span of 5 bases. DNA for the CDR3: TGTGCCAGCAGTTACCGAAACTCCTACAATGAGCAGTTCTTC. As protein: CASSYRNSYNEQFF.

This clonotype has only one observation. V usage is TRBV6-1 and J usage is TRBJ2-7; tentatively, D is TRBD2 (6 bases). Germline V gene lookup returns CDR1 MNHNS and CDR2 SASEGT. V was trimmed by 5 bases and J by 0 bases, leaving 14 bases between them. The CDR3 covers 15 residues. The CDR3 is CASSLWGGISYEQYF. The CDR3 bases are TGTGCCAGCAGTCTTTGGGGCGGGATCTCCTACGAGCAGTACTTC.

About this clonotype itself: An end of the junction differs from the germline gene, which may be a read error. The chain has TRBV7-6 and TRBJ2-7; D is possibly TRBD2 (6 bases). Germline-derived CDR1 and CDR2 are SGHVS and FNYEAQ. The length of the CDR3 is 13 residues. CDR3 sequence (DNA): TGTGCCAGCACCTTACAGGAGGGCTACGAGCAGTACTTC. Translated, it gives CASTLQEGYEQYF.

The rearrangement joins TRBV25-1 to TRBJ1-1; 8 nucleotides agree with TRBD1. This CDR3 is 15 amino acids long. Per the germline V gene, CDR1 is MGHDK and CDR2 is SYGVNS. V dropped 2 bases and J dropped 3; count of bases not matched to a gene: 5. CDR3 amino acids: CASSEPQGAYTEAFF. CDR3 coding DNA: TGTGCCAGCAGTGAACCGCAGGGGGCGTACACTGAAGCTTTCTTT.

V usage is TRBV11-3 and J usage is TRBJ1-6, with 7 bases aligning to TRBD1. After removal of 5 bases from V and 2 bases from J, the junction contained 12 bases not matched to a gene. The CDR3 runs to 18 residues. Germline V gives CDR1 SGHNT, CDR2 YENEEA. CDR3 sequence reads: CASSPRQGTSPYNSPLHF. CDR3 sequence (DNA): TGTGCCAGCAGCCCCCGACAGGGAACTAGCCCCTATAATTCACCCCTCCACTTT.

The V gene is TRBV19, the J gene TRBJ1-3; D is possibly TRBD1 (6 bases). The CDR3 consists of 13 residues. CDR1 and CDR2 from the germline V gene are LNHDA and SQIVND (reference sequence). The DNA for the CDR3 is TGTGGCACCTTCGGGGGGCACGGAAACACCATATATTTT. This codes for CGTFGGHGNTIYF.

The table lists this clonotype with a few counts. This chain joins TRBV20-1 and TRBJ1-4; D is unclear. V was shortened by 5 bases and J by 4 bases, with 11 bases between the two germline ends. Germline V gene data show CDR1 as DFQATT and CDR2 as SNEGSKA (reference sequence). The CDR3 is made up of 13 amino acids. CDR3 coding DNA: TGCAGTGCTTCCCGGGCCATTAATGAAAAACTGTTTTTT. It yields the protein CSASRAINEKLFF.

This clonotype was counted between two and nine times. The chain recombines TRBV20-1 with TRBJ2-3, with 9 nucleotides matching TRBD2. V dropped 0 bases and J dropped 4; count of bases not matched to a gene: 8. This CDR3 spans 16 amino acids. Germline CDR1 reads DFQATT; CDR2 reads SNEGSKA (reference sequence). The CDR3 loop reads CSARDQASGNPDTQYF. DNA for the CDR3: TGCAGTGCTAGAGATCAGGCTAGCGGGAACCCAGATACGCAGTATTTT.

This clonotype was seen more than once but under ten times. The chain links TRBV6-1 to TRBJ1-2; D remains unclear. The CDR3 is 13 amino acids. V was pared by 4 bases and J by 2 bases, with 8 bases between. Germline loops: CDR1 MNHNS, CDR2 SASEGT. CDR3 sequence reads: CASSAASNYGYTF. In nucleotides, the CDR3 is TGTGCCAGCAGTGCGGCCAGCAACTATGGCTACACCTTC.

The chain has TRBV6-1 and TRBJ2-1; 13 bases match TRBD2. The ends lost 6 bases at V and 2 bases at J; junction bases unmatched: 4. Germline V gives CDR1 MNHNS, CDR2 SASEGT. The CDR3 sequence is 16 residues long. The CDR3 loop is CASRIGTSGAYNEQFF. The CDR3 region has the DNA TGTGCCAGCAGAATCGGGACTAGCGGGGCCTACAATGAGCAGTTCTTC.

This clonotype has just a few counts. CDR3 residues: CASSWTSGRVNTGELFF. CDR3 coding DNA: TGCGCCAGCAGCTGGACTAGCGGGAGGGTGAACACCGGGGAGCTGTTTTTT. The chain couples TRBV5-1 to TRBJ2-2; TRBD2 matches 15 bases. The CDR3 spans 17 residues. The germline V gene has CDR1 SGHRS and CDR2 YFSETQ. Losses at the gene ends were 3 bases for V and 1 base for J; bases not matched to a gene: 1.

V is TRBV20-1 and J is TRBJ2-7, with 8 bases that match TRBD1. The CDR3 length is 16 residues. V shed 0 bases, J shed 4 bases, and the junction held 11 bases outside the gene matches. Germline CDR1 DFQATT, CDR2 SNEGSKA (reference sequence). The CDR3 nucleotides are TGCAGTGCTAGAGACCCACGACAGGGGCGAAATTACGAGCAGTACTTC. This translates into CSARDPRQGRNYEQYF.

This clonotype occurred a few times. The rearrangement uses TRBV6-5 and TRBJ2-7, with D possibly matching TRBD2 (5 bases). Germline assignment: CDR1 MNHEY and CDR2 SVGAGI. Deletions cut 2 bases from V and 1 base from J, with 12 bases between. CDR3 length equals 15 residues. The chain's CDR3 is CASSYPGGRSYEQYF. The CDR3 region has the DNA TGTGCCAGCAGTTACCCCGGAGGCAGATCCTACGAGCAGTACTTC.

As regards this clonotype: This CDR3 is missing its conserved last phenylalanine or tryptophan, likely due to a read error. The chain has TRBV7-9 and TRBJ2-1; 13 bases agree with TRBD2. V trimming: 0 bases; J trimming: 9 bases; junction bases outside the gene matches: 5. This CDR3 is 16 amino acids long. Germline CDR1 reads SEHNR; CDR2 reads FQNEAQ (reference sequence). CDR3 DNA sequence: TGTGCCAGCAGCTTAGCGGGTACTAGCGGGAGGGTTGAGCAGTTCTCC. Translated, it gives CASSLAGTSGRVEQFS.

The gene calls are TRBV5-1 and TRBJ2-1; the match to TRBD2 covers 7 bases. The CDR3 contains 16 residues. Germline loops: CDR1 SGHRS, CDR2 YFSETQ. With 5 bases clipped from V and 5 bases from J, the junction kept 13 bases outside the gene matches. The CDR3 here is CASSQSGGGGNNEQFF. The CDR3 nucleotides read TGCGCCAGCAGTCAATCAGGTGGGGGAGGGAACAATGAGCAGTTCTTC.

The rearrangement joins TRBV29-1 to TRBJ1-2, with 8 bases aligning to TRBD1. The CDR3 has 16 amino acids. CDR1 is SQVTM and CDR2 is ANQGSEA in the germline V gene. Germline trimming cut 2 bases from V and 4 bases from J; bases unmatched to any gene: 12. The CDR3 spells CSVERDRSFRAYGYTF. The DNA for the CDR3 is TGCAGCGTTGAACGGGACAGGTCATTTCGAGCCTATGGCTACACCTTC.

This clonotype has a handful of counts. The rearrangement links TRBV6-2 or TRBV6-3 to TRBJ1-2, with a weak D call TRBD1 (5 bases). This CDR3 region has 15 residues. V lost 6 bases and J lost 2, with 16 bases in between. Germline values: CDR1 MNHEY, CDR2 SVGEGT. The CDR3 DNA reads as TGTGCCAGCAGGCTCCTCCAGACAGTAAACTATGGCTACACCTTC. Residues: CASRLLQTVNYGYTF.

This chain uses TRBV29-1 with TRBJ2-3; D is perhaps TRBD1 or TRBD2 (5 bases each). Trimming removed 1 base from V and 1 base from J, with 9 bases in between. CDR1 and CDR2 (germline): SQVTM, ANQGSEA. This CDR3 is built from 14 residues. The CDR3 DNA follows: TGCAGCGTTGAAGGTCGGGACGGCACAGATACGCAGTATTTT. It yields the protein CSVEGRDGTDTQYF.

The CDR3 here is CASSQSTDTQYF. Here the CDR3 DNA reads TGTGCCAGCAGTCAGAGCACAGATACGCAGTATTTT. The rearrangement uses TRBV6-1 and TRBJ2-3; D not resolved. Deletions cut 5 bases from V and 0 bases from J, with 3 bases between. The CDR3 spans 12 residues. CDR1 is MNHNS, CDR2 SASEGT, per germline.

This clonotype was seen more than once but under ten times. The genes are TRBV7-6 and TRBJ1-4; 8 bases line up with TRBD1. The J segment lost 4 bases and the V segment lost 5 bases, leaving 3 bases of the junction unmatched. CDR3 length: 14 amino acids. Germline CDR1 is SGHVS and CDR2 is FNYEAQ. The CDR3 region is CASSDTGGNEKLFF. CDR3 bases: TGTGCCAGCAGCGACACAGGGGGTAATGAAAAACTGTTTTTT.

CDR3 nucleotide sequence: TGTGCCAGCAGTCCCCCCGGGACAGGGTCGATGGCCAAAAACATTCAGTACTTC. Its protein product is CASSPPGTGSMAKNIQYF. V gene TRBV6-2 or TRBV6-3 combines with J gene TRBJ2-4, with 9 bases aligning to TRBD1. After removal of 5 bases from V and 1 base from J, the junction contained 12 bases not matched to a gene. The CDR3 has 18 residues. Germline CDR1 reads MNHEY; CDR2 reads SVGEGT.

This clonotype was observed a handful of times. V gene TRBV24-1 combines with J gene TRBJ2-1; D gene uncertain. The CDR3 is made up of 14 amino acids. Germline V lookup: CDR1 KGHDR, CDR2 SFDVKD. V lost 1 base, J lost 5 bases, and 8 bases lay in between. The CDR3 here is CATSDFRRNNEQFF. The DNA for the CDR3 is TGTGCCACCAGTGATTTTCGGCGGAACAATGAGCAGTTCTTC.

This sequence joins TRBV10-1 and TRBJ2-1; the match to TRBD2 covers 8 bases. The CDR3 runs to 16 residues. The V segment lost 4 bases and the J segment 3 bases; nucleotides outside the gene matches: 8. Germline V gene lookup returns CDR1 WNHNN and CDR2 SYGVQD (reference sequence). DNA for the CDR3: TGCGCCAGCAGTGTGGGGCTAGCGGGCCACTACAATGAGCAGTTCTTC. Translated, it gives CASSVGLAGHYNEQFF.

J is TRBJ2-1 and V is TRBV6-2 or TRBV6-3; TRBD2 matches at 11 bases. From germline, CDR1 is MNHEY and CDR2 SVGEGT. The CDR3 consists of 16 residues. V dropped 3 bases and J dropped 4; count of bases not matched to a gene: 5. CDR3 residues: CASSYLGTSGYNEQFF. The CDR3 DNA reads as TGTGCCAGCAGTTATTTGGGGACTAGCGGATACAATGAGCAGTTCTTC.

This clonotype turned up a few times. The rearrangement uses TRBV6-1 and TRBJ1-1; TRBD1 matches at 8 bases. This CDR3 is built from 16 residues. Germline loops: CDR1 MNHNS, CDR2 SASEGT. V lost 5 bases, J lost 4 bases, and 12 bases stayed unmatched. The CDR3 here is CASSPRQGMSSTEAFF. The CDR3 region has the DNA TGTGCCAGCAGTCCAAGACAGGGGATGTCGAGCACTGAAGCTTTCTTT.

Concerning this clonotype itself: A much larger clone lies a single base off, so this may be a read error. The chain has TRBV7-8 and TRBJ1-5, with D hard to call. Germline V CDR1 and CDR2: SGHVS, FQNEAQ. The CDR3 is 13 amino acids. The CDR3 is CTSSLRGNQPQHF. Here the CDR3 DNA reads TGTACCAGCAGCTTGCGAGGGAATCAGCCCCAGCATTTT.

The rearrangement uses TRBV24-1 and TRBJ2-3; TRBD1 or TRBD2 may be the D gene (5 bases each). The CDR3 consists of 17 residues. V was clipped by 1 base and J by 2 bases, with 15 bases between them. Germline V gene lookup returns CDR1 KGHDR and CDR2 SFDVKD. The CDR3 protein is CATSDLGRGAHTDTQYF. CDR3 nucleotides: TGTGCCACCAGTGATTTAGGCAGAGGGGCCCACACAGATACGCAGTATTTT.

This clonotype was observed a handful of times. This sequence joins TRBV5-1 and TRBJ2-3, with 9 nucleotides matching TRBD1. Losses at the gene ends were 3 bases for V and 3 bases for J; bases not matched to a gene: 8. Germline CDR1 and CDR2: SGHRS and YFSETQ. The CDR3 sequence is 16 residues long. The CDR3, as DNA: TGCGCCAGCAGCTCCCAAACCGGGACAGGGACAGATACGCAGTATTTT. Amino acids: CASSSQTGTGTDTQYF.

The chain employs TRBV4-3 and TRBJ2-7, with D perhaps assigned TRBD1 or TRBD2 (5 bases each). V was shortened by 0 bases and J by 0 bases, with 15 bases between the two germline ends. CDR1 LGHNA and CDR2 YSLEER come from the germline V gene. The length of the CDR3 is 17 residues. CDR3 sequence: CASSQEVSGRGSYEQYF. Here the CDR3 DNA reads TGCGCCAGCAGCCAAGAGGTTTCGGGACGGGGCTCCTACGAGCAGTACTTC.

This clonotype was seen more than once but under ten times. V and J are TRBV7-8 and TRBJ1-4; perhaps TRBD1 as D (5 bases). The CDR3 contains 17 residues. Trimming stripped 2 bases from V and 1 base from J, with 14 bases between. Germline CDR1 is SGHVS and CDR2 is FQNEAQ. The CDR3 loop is CASSLRGAGITNEKLFF. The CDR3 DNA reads TGTGCCAGCAGCTTACGCGGGGCAGGCATAACTAATGAAAAACTGTTTTTT.